The entry below gives a single TCR beta chain sequence along with its context. Its matching antigen is unknown. Method: immunoSEQ multiplex PCR; TCRdb's copy keeps in-frame clones and lacks some. Seen here are 1.5 million to 1.9 million clones, roughly 98% observed once, and the top ten hold roughly 0.45%. These data belong to a study of shared clonotypes between healthy human individuals. V lost 4 bases and J lost 8; bases outside the gene matches: 4. The CDR3 loop spans 12 amino acids. Looked up from germline, CDR1 is SQVTM and CDR2 is ANQGSEA. Study findings and constraints: Memory subsets generally showed lower estimated richness than naive subsets.

The sample taken for sequencing was naive CD4+ T cells sorted from blood. Regarding subset: CD45RA+ positively selected. The sequence was collected from a man aged 30 to 39 in good health. This sequence joins TRBV29-1 and TRBJ2-1; 8 nucleotides align to TRBD1. In DNA form, the CDR3 reads TGCAGCGTTGGGACAGGGCCTCATGAGCAGTTCTTC. Protein product: CSVGTGPHEQFF.